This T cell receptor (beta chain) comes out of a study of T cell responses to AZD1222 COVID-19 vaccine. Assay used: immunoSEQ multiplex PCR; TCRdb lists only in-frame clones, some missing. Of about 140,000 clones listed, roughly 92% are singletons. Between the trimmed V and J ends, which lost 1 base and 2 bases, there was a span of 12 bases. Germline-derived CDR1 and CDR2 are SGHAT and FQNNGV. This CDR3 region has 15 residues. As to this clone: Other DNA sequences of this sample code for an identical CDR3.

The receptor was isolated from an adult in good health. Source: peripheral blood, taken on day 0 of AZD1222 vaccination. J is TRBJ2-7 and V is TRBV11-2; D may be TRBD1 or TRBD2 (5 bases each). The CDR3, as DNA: TGTGCCAGCAGCTTAGTGAGGGGACGCACCTACGAGCAGTACTTC. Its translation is CASSLVRGRTYEQYF. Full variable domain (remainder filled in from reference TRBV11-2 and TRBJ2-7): EAGVAQSPRYKIIEKRQSVAFWCNPISGHATLYWYQQILGQGPKLLIQFQNNGVVDDSQLPKDRFSAERLKGVDSTLKIQPAKLEDSAVYLCASSLVRGRTYEQYFGPGTRLTVT.